These T cell receptor beta chains were read from a single sample in a study of CD8 T cells in Susac syndrome. TCRdb redid the calling of the immunoSEQ multiplex PCR reads with MiXCR, one entry per CDR3 protein. This table holds 150,000 to 200,000 distinct CDR3 sequences, 85% to 95% found once. The sequenced material came from CD4+ T cells from PBMCs. These receptors came from a human donor with Susac syndrome. Both conserved end residues are part of each CDR3. Each record gives: clone size, V gene, J gene, D gene, CDR3 DNA, CDR3 protein. The D gene is left open where the match is weak. The listing skips clone size in some rows; elsewhere it reads once, few, many or a size class.

-	TRBV12-3/TRBV12-4	TRBJ1-2	-	TGTGCCAGCAGTTTAATGGCAACTAACTATGGCTACACCTTC	CASSLMATNYGYTF
-	TRBV12-3/TRBV12-4	TRBJ1-1	TRBD1	TGTGCCAGCAGTCCCCCGGGACAGGGGTTGGGCACTGAAGCTTTCTTT	CASSPPGQGLGTEAFF
-	TRBV3-1	TRBJ2-3	-	TGTGCCAGCAGCCAGGTCAGCCCTTTCGGTGGACCAGATACGCAGTATTTT	CASSQVSPFGGPDTQYF
-	TRBV4-3	TRBJ2-1	-	TGCGCCAGCAGCCAAGGTCGGTTTAGATACAATGAGCAGTTCTTC	CASSQGRFRYNEQFF
once	TRBV3-1	TRBJ1-6	-	TGTGCCAGCAGCCAAGGCTATAATTCACCCCTCCACTTT	CASSQGYNSPLHF
-	TRBV19	TRBJ2-1	TRBD2	TGTGCCAGTAGTATGGGACTAGCGTTGGCGGATGAGCAGTTCTTC	CASSMGLALADEQFF
-	TRBV20-1	TRBJ2-3	TRBD2	TGCAGTGCTCCTAATCGACTAGCCGGAGCGGATACGCAGTATTTT	CSAPNRLAGADTQYF
-	TRBV28	TRBJ2-7	-	TGTGCCAGCAGTTTACAAAGCGAGCAGTACTTC	CASSLQSEQYF
-	TRBV5-4	TRBJ1-2	-	TGTGCCAGCAGCCTTAAATCAGGGCCTCCTAACTATGGCTACACCTTC	CASSLKSGPPNYGYTF
-	TRBV28	TRBJ1-4	-	TGTGCCAGCAGTTTTTCGTACTTGACTAATGAAAAACTGTTTTTT	CASSFSYLTNEKLFF
-	TRBV3-1	TRBJ2-7	TRBD2	TGTGCCAGCAGCCAAGGGCTAGCGGGGGGGACCTACGAGCAGTACTTC	CASSQGLAGGTYEQYF
-	TRBV19	TRBJ1-5	TRBD1	TGTGCCAGTAGCGAAGGACAGGTCAATCAGCCCCAGCATTTT	CASSEGQVNQPQHF
-	TRBV30	TRBJ1-4	TRBD1	TGTGCCTGGAGTGAGGGACAGCCGAATGAAAAACTGTTTTTT	CAWSEGQPNEKLFF
-	TRBV29-1	TRBJ1-2	-	TGCAGCGCGGGCCGGGACTCACCTTCGGCGGACTATGGCTACACCTTC	CSAGRDSPSADYGYTF
-	TRBV28	TRBJ2-1	TRBD2	TGTGCCAGCAGTTTATGGGCTAGCGGGATTGCTTACAATGAGCAGTTCTTC	CASSLWASGIAYNEQFF
-	TRBV13	TRBJ1-2	-	TGTGCCAGCAGCTTAGAGAGGGAGAGGGGCTACACCTTC	CASSLERERGYTF
-	TRBV12-3/TRBV12-4	TRBJ2-1	-	TGTGCCAGCACAGGCCCTGGCAATGAGCAGTTCTTC	CASTGPGNEQFF
-	TRBV6-4	TRBJ1-1	-	TGTGCCAGCAGTGAGGAAGCGGGATCGTTGGCTTTCTTT	CASSEEAGSLAFF
-	TRBV2	TRBJ1-6	TRBD1	TGTGCCAGCAGTGAAAGGTGGACAGGGGTAAGCTCCTATAATTCACCCCTCCACTTT	CASSERWTGVSSYNSPLHF
-	TRBV7-2	TRBJ2-7	-	TGTGCCAGCAGCTCTTACGCGGGGCCTTACGAGCAGTACTTC	CASSSYAGPYEQYF
-	TRBV11-2	TRBJ1-2	-	TGTGCCAGCAGCTTCGGGGGGGGCTATGGCTACACCTTC	CASSFGGGYGYTF
-	TRBV7-9	TRBJ2-1	TRBD2	TGTGCCAGCAGCTTAGGACTAGCGGGTTCCCGAGCCTACAATGAGCAGTTCTTC	CASSLGLAGSRAYNEQFF
-	TRBV19	TRBJ2-3	TRBD1	TGTGCCAGTACCCGAGGGACAGCCTTCACAGATACGCAGTATTTT	CASTRGTAFTDTQYF
-	TRBV20-1	TRBJ2-7	TRBD1	TGCAGTGCTAGGAACCCGACCGGGACAGACGTCTACGAGCAGTACTTC	CSARNPTGTDVYEQYF
-	TRBV9	TRBJ2-7	TRBD1	TGTGCCAGCAGCCCGCGGACAGGGACGAACGAGCAGTACTTC	CASSPRTGTNEQYF
-	TRBV10-3	TRBJ1-5	TRBD1	TGTGCCATCAGTGCAGGGGGGGCACGGCAGCCCCAGCATTTT	CAISAGGARQPQHF
-	TRBV5-8	TRBJ2-1	TRBD2	TGTGCCAGCAGCTCTAGCGGGAGCTCCTACAATGAGCAGTTCTTC	CASSSSGSSYNEQFF
-	TRBV20-1	TRBJ2-1	-	TGCAGTGCTTCCGGGAACAATGAGCAGTTCTTC	CSASGNNEQFF
-	TRBV2	TRBJ2-1	TRBD2	TGTGCCAGCAGTGATGTGGGAGGGTCCTGGGATGAGCAGTTCTTC	CASSDVGGSWDEQFF
-	TRBV3-1	TRBJ2-7	-	TGTGCCAGCAGCCGGATTTTATCGAGCTCCTACGAGCAGTACTTC	CASSRILSSSYEQYF
-	TRBV29-1	TRBJ1-1	-	TGCAGCGTCGGGACGGAGATGAACACTGAAGCTTTCTTT	CSVGTEMNTEAFF
-	TRBV7-3	TRBJ1-6	-	TGTGCCAGCAGCAAAGGAGGTGGCTCACCCCTCCACTTT	CASSKGGGSPLHF
-	TRBV6-6	TRBJ1-1	TRBD1	TGTGCCAGCAGTTACTCGAGAGGGGGCAAGGCTGAAGCTTTCTTT	CASSYSRGGKAEAFF
few	TRBV12-3/TRBV12-4	TRBJ1-1	-	TGTGCCAGCAGTTTAGCTCTCACTGAAGCTTTCTTT	CASSLALTEAFF
-	TRBV20-1	TRBJ1-4	TRBD1	TGCAGTGGGCAGACAGGGGGAAACGAAAAACTGTTTTTT	CSGQTGGNEKLFF
-	TRBV9	TRBJ2-7	-	TGTGCCAGCAGCCGCGACCCTACAAGCTCCTACGAGCAGTACTTC	CASSRDPTSSYEQYF
-	TRBV5-6	TRBJ2-7	TRBD1	TGTGCCAGCAGCTTGCTCACAGGGGGATCCTACGAGCAGTACTTC	CASSLLTGGSYEQYF
-	TRBV29-1	TRBJ1-2	-	TGCAGCGTTGAACCGACGGATGGCTACACCTTC	CSVEPTDGYTF
-	TRBV30	TRBJ2-5	-	TGTGCCTGGAGCCGGGGGAGGGAGACCCAGTACTTC	CAWSRGRETQYF
-	TRBV7-2	TRBJ2-1	TRBD2	TGTGCCAGCAGCTCTAGCGGGAGGATCAGCAATGAGCAGTTCTTC	CASSSSGRISNEQFF
-	TRBV20-1	TRBJ2-1	-	TGCAGTGGCCGCGGACATAGCTCCTACAATGAGCAGTTCTTC	CSGRGHSSYNEQFF
once	TRBV6-2/TRBV6-3	TRBJ2-4	TRBD2	TGTGCCAGCAGTTGGACTAGCGGGAGCCCCTGGGCCAAAAACATTCAGTACTTC	CASSWTSGSPWAKNIQYF
-	TRBV19	TRBJ2-6	-	TGTGCCAGTGGGGCTAAGAGGTCTGGGGCCAACGTCCTGACTTTC	CASGAKRSGANVLTF